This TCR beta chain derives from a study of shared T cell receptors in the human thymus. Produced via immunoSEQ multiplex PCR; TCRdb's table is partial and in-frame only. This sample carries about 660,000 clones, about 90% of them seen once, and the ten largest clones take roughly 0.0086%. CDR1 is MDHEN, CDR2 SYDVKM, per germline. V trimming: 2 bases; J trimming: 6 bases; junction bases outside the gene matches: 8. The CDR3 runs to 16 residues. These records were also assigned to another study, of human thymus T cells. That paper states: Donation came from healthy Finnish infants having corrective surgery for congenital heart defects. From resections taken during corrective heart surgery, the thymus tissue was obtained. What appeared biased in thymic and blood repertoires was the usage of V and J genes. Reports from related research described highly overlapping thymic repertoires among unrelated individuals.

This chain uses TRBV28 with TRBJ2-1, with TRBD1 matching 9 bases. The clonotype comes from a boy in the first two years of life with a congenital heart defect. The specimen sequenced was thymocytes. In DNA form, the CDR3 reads TGTGCCAGCAGTTTAACCGGGACAGGGAGTTCCAATGAGCAGTTCTTC. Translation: CASSLTGTGSSNEQFF. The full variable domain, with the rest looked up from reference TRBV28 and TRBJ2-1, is DVKVTQSSRYLVKRTGEKVFLECVQDMDHENMFWYRQDPGLGLRLIYFSYDVKMKEKGDIPEGYSVSREKKERFSLILESASTNQTSMYLCASSLTGTGSSNEQFFGPGTRLTVL.